The clone carrying this TCR beta chain has just a few counts. The antigen remains undetermined. Germline CDR1 reads SGHTA; CDR2 reads FQGNSA. CDR3 length equals 15 residues. V lost 5 bases to trimming and J lost 0 bases, with 11 bases between them. UMIs were added to TCR cDNA along with a universal primer site when it was made by 5'RACE template switching. TCRdb reprocessed the 5' RACE reads via MiXCR and lists one record per CDR3 protein. The data contain 550,000 to 750,000 distinct CDR3 sequences, roughly 13% of them singletons. The data originate from a study of T cells after yellow fever vaccination. Across the whole study: With SMART-Seq v4 Ultra Low Input, the fractions containing low cell numbers were prepared.

Notes on the study in general: Subsequent booster samples again held most clones from primary vaccination (less than 98% CD4, approximately 85% CD8). Researchers noted that a small share of clonotypes showed up in both CD4 and CD8 compartments.

The sample consisted of PBMCs, taken on the day of the yellow fever booster vaccination. V is TRBV7-2 and J is TRBJ1-5; weak D call: TRBD1 (5 bases). This receptor was taken from a man younger than 45 who received the YFV17D yellow fever vaccine. The CDR3 DNA reads as TGTGCCAGCAGCCCAGGGATGTATAGCAATCAGCCCCAGCATTTT. This gives the protein CASSPGMYSNQPQHF.